This T cell receptor beta chain was identified in a study of blood T cells in healthy people across ages. Germline V CDR1 and CDR2: MNHEY, SVGAGI. CDR3 size: 15 residues. V gave up 2 bases and J gave up 4 bases; unmatched junction bases: 6. A second PCR, run for roughly 7 to 12 cycles, used a sample-barcoded 5' primer plus a J-beta primer mix. Every sample returned 2.5 million or more CDR3-containing paired-end reads. TCRdb passed the 5' RACE reads through MiXCR, listing each CDR3 protein once. The table has roughly 550,000 distinct CDR3 sequences, around 24% seen once. Overall study findings and caveats: Older individuals had lower TCR beta diversity per million T cells (the decline was roughly linear).

The donors, all healthy, were Caucasians living in Russia, aged about 6 to 95. The sample holds many counts of this clonotype. The antigen is undetermined. These data were also reused for a study on T cells of mothers and their children.

The TCR was taken from a boy aged 5 to 17 in good health. Sequencing was performed on blood. V is TRBV6-5 and J is TRBJ2-7; TRBD2 matches at 9 bases. Written as DNA, the CDR3 is TGTGCCAGCAGTTACGGGTCTAGCGGGGAATACGAGCAGTACTTC. Translated, it gives CASSYGSSGEYEQYF.